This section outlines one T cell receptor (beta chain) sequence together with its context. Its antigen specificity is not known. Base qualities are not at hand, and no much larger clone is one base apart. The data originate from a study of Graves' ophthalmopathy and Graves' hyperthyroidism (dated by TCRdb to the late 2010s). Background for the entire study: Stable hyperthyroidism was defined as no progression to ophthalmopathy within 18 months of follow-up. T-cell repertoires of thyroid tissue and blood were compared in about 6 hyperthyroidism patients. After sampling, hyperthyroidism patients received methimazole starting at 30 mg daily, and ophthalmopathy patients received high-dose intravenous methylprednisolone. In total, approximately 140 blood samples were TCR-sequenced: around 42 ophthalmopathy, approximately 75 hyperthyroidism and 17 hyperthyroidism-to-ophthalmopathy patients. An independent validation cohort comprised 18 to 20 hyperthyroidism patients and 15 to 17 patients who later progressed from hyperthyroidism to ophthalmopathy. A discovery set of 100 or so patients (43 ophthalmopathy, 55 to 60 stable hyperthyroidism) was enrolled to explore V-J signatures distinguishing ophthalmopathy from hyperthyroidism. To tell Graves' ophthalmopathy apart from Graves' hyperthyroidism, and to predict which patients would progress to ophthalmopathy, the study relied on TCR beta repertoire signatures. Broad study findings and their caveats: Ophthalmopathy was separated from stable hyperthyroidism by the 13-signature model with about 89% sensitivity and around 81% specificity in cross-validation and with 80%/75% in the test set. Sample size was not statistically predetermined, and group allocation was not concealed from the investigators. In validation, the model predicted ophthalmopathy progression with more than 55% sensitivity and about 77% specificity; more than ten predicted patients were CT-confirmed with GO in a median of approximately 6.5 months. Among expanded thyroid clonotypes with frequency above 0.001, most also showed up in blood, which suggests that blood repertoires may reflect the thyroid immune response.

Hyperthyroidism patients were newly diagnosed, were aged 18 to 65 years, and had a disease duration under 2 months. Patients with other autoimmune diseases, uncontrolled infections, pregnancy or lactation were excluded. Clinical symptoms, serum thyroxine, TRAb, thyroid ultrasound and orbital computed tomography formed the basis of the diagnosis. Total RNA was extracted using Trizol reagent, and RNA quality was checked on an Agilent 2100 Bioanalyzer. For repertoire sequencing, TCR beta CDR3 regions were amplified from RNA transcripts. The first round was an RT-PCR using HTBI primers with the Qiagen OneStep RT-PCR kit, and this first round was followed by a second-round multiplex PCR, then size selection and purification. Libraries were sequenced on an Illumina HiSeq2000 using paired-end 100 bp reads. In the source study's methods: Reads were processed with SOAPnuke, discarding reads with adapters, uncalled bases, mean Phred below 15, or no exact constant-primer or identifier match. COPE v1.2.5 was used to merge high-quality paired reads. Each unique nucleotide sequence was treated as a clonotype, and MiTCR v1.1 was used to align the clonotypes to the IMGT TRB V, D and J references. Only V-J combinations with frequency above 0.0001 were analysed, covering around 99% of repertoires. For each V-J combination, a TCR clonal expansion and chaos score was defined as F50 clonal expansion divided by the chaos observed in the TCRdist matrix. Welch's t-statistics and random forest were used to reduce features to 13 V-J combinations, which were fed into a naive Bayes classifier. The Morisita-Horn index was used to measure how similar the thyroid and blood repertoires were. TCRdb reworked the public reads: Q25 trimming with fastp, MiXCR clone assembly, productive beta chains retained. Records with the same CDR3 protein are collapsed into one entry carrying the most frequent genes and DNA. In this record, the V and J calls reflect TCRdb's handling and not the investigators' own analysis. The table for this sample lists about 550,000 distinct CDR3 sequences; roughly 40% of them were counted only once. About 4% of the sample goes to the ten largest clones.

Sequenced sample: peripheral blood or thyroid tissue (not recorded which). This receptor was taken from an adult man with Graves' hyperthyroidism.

The CDR3: CASSLKPDRLSSYEQYF. The DNA sequence follows: TGTGCCAGTAGTTTGAAACCGGACAGATTAAGCTCCTACGAGCAGTACTTC. The chain joins TRBV19 to TRBJ2-7; D gene: possibly TRBD1, on 6 matching bases. Per the germline V gene (reference sequence), LNHDA is the CDR1 and SQIVND is the CDR2. The V and J ends are trimmed by 5 bases and 0 bases, leaving 20 bases between them. There are 17 amino acids in the CDR3, from cysteine to phenylalanine inclusive. The sequence is cut down to CDR3 DNA, 51 bases in frame from base 1.